This paragraph reports one TCR beta chain. Germline values: CDR1 SGHRS, CDR2 YFSETQ. The CDR3 is 14 amino acids. V shed 0 bases, J shed 8 bases, and the junction held 7 bases outside the gene matches. For each subset, genomic DNA was distributed in equal portions over several immunoSEQ plates. Sorted-subset replicate PCRs used about 0.2 ug DNA, roughly 28,000 T cell genomes. Only in-frame clones appear in the TCRdb table, and some are missing; sequencing was by immunoSEQ multiplex PCR. This repertoire shows approximately 940,000 clones, about three quarters found once; its top ten account for about 1.5%. The data were obtained in a study of shared clonotypes between healthy human individuals. Looking at the study overall: Every donor yielded three CD4 naive, three CD4 memory, two CD8 naive and one CD8 memory plate.

This clonotype was obtained from a man younger than 30 in good health. Sequences were obtained from memory CD4+ T cells sorted from blood. Subset defined: CD45RA-negative fraction. The chain joins TRBV5-1 to TRBJ1-2; 7 nucleotides agree with TRBD1. The DNA for the CDR3 is TGCGCCAGCAGCTTGGATACAGGGACAGTAGGCTACACCTTC. This sequence encodes CASSLDTGTVGYTF.